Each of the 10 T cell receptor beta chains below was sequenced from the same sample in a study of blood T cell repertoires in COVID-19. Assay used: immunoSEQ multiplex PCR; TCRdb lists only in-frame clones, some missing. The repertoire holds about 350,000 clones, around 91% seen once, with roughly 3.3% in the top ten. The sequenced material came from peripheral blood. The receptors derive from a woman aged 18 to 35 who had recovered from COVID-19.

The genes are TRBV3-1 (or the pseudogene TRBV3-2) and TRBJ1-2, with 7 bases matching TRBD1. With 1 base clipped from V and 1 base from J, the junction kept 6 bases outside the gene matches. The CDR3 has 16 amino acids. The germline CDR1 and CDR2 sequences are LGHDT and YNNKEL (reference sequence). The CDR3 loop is CASSQGGTGVNYGYTF. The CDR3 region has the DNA TGTGCCAGCAGCCAAGGGGGAACAGGGGTTAACTATGGCTACACCTTC.

CDR3 DNA: TGTGCCAGCTCACCTACAGGGGGCAGGGAGACCCAGTACTTC. Protein sequence: CASSPTGGRETQYF. The chain has TRBV18 and TRBJ2-5; TRBD1 aligns across 9 bases. V dropped 3 bases and J dropped 5; count of bases not matched to a gene: 4. The CDR3 is made up of 14 amino acids. CDR1 and CDR2 (germline): KGHSH, LQKENI.

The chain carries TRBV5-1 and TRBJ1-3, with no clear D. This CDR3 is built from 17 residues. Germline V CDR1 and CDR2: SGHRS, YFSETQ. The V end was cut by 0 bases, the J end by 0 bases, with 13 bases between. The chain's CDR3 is CASSLVPAASSGNTIYF. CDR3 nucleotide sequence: TGCGCCAGCAGCTTGGTACCCGCCGCTAGCTCTGGAAACACCATATATTTT.

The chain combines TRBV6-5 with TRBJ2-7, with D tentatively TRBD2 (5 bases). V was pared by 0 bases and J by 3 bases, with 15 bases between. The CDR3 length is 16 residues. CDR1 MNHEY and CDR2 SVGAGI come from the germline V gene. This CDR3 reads CASSYSNGRGYYEQYV. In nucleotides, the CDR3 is TGTGCCAGCAGTTACTCTAATGGACGGGGATACTACGAGCAGTACGTC.

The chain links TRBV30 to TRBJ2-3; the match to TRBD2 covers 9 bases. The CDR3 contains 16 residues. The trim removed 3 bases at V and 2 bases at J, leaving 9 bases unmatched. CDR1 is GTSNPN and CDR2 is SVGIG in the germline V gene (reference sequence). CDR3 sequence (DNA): TGTGCCTGGAGCCCCCCCCTAGCGGGGTTCACAGATACGCAGTATTTT. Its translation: CAWSPPLAGFTDTQYF.

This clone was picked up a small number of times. CDR3: CASSFANEAGGLTEAFF. The CDR3, as DNA: TGTGCCAGCAGTTTTGCGAACGAGGCAGGGGGCTTAACTGAAGCTTTCTTT. The rearrangement joins TRBV27 to TRBJ1-1, with 8 bases fitting TRBD1. The junction had 14 bases not matched to a gene; V was cut back by 3 bases and J by 5 bases. This CDR3 is 17 amino acids long. Germline-derived CDR1 and CDR2 are MNHEY and SMNVEV (reference sequence).

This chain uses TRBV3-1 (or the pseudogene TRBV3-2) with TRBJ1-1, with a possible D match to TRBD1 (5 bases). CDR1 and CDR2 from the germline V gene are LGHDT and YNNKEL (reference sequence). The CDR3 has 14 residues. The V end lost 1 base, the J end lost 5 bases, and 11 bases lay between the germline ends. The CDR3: CASSQGTSMTEAFF. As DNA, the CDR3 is TGTGCCAGCAGCCAAGGGACATCGATGACTGAAGCTTTCTTT.

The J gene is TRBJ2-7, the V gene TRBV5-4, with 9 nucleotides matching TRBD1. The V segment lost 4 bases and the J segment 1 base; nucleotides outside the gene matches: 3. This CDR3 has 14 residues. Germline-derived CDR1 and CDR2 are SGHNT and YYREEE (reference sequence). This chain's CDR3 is CASSRTGESYEQYV. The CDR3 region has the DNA TGTGCCAGCAGCAGGACAGGGGAATCCTACGAGCAGTACGTC.

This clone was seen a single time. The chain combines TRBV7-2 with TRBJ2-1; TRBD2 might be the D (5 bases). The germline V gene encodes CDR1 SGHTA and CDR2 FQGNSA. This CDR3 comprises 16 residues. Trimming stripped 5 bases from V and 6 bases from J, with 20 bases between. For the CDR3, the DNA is TGTGCCAGCAGCATTGAAGCCGGGGAAGAGGGCAATGAGCAGTTCTTC. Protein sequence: CASSIEAGEEGNEQFF.

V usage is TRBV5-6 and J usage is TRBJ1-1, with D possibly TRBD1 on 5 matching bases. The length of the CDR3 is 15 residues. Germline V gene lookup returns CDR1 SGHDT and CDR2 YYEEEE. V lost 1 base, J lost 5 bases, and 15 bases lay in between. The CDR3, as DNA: TGTGCCAGCAGCTTGTCGGGGGAGTGGGGAACTGAAGCTTTCTTT. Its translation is CASSLSGEWGTEAFF. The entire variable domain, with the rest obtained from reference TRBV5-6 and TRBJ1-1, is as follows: DAGVTQSPTHLIKTRGQQVTLRCSPKSGHDTVSWYQQALGQGPQFIFQYYEEEERQRGNFPDRFSGHQFPNYSSELNVNALLLGDSALYLCASSLSGEWGTEAFFGQGTRLTVV.